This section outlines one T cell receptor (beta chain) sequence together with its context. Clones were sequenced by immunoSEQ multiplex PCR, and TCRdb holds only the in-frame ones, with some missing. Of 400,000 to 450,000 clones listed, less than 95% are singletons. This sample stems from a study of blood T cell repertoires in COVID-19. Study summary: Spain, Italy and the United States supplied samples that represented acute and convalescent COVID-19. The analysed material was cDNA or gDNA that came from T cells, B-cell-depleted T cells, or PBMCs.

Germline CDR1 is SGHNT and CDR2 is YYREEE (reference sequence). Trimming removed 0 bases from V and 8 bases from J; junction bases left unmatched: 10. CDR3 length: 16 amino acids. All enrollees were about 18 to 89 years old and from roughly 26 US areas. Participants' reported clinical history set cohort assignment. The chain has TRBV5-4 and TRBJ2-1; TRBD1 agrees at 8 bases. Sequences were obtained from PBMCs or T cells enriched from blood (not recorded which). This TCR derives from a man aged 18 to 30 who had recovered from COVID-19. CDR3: CASSLGSQGAIHEQFF. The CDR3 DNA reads TGTGCCAGCAGCTTGGGAAGCCAGGGGGCGATCCATGAGCAGTTCTTC.